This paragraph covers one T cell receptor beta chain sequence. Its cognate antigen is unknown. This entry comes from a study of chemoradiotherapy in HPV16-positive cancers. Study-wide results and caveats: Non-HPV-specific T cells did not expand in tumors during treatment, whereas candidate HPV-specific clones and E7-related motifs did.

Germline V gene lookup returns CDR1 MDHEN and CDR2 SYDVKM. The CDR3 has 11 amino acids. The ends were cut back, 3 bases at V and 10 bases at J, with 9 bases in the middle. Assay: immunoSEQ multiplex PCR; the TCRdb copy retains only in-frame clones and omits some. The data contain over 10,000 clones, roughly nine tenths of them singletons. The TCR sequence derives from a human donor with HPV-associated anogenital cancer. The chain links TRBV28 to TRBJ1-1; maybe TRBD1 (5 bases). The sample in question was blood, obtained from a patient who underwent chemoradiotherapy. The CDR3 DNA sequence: TGTGCCAGCAGTTTGACCAGGGTAGCTTTCTTT. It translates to CASSLTRVAFF.